This TCR beta chain was documented in a study of shared clonotypes between healthy human individuals. From CD4+ cells came CD45RA+ naive and CD45RA-negative memory subsets. This table comes from immunoSEQ multiplex PCR, and its TCRdb copy is limited to in-frame clones, with some not included. Of more than 2 million clones listed, almost 96% were seen once; the top ten hold 0.1% to 0.15%. The V gene's germline CDR1 is MNHEY and CDR2 SVGAGI. The CDR3 length is 14 residues. The J gene is TRBJ2-2, the V gene TRBV6-5; TRBD2 matches 13 bases. Sequencing used naive CD4+ T cells sorted from blood. Documented subset: CD45RA+ positively selected. The receptor was derived from a man younger than 35 in good health. The CDR3 DNA follows: TGTGCGACCTGGGGACTAGCGGGACCCGGGGAGCTGTTTTTT. It encodes CATWGLAGPGELFF.